The source of this TCR beta chain is a study of identical twins. Study-wide results and limits: Modelling underestimated the level of out-of-frame TCR alpha sharing observed in monozygotic twins. Conclusions rested on cross-sectional statistics rather than following the same donors. Cord blood's abundant beta clonotypes had fewer insertions, unlike memory repertoires.

A universal primer site arose from template switching, and cDNA bore unique molecular identifiers. One entry per CDR3 protein results from TCRdb running MiXCR on the 5' RACE reads. The table has some 500,000 distinct CDR3 sequences, roughly an eighth seen once. CDR1 is KGHDR and CDR2 is SFDVKD in the germline V gene. This CDR3 is built from 14 residues. Trimming cost V 4 bases and J 4 bases, with 12 bases left between them. This clonotype has only a few counts. Its antigen is unidentified. These data were also filed under a second study, of yellow fever vaccine responses in identical twins.

This chain links TRBV24-1 with TRBJ1-2; D unclear. This clonotype was sampled from a woman aged 18-35 years in good health. The sample taken for sequencing was CD4+ T cells sorted from blood. DNA of the CDR3: TGTGCCACCAGTGACCGGGAGCGGGGCTATGGCTACACCTTC. It is translated as CATSDRERGYGYTF.